These 10 T cell receptor beta chains came from one sample sequenced in a study of blood T cell repertoires in COVID-19. The data were produced by immunoSEQ multiplex PCR, yet TCRdb's version contains in-frame clones alone and is incomplete. This sample has a few hundred thousand clones, with about 85% found just once. The sequenced material came from PBMCs or T cells enriched from blood (not recorded which). All receptors come from a man aged 35-49 years who had recovered from COVID-19.

V usage is TRBV24-1 and J usage is TRBJ2-5; D ambiguous. This CDR3 is 13 amino acids long. CDR1 and CDR2 from the germline V gene are KGHDR and SFDVKD. V was cut by 6 bases and J by 1 base, with 8 bases left in between. The CDR3 loop is CATSSAIQETQYF. CDR3 DNA sequence: TGTGCCACCAGTTCTGCGATCCAAGAGACCCAGTACTTC.

The CDR3, as DNA: TGCGCCAGCAGCTTGTTAACTGCGGGTCCCTTAGATACGCAGTATTTT. This sequence encodes CASSLLTAGPLDTQYF. This chain connects TRBV5-1 to TRBJ2-3; weak D call: TRBD2 (5 bases). Germline V lookup: CDR1 SGHRS, CDR2 YFSETQ. With 1 base removed from V and 5 bases from J, the gap between germline ends came to 17 bases. CDR3 length: 16 amino acids.

There are a few counts of this clone. The chain is built from TRBV14 and TRBJ2-3, with D tentatively TRBD1 (5 bases). The CDR3 consists of 15 residues. Germline CDR1 and CDR2: SGHDN and FVKESK. V lost 5 bases and J 3 bases, leaving 15 bases between the germline ends. This chain's CDR3 is CASSKQGAGTDTQYF. The CDR3 bases are TGTGCCAGCAGCAAGCAAGGGGCCGGTACAGATACGCAGTATTTT.

This clone showed up just a few times. The V gene is TRBV18, the J gene TRBJ1-5, with D maybe TRBD1 (6 bases). The germline V gene encodes CDR1 KGHSH and CDR2 LQKENI. The CDR3 has 13 residues. V lost 6 bases and J 7 bases, leaving 13 bases between the germline ends. The CDR3 region is CASSPGEKQPQHF. CDR3 bases: TGTGCCAGCTCCCCAGGGGAGAAACAGCCCCAGCATTTT.

The chain carries TRBV7-2 and TRBJ2-3; 10 bases line up with TRBD2. After removal of 5 bases from V and 1 base from J, the junction contained 6 bases not matched to a gene. The CDR3 length is 16 residues. Germline V gives CDR1 SGHTA, CDR2 FQGNSA. The CDR3 region has the DNA TGTGCCAGCAGCCTAGGACTAGCGGACGGCACAGATACGCAGTATTTT. Translation gives CASSLGLADGTDTQYF.

J is TRBJ2-2 and V is TRBV6-6, with D unresolved. CDR3 length: 12 amino acids. V lost 6 bases to trimming and J lost 3 bases, with 5 bases between them. Per germline, CDR1 MNHNY and CDR2 SVGAGI (reference sequence). CDR3 sequence reads: CASSPDTGELFF. The CDR3 DNA follows: TGTGCCAGCAGCCCTGACACCGGGGAGCTGTTTTTT.

The J gene is TRBJ2-7, the V gene TRBV5-1; 14 bases align to TRBD2. Germline V gene lookup returns CDR1 SGHRS and CDR2 YFSETQ. This CDR3 comprises 15 residues. J lost 4 bases, V lost 3 bases, and 3 bases had no gene match. This CDR3 is CASSSGLAGEYEQYF. CDR3 bases: TGCGCCAGCAGCTCGGGACTAGCGGGAGAATACGAGCAGTACTTC.

The rearrangement joins TRBV10-3 to TRBJ1-6; D may be TRBD1 (5 bases). Between the trimmed V and J ends, which lost 3 bases and 9 bases, there was a span of 15 bases. Germline-derived CDR1 and CDR2 are ENHRY and SYGVKD. This CDR3 has 15 residues. In nucleotides, the CDR3 is TGTGCCATCAGTGACTCAAGGGAAGGGGTTTCACCCCTCCACTTT. Its protein is CAISDSREGVSPLHF.

The rearrangement links TRBV28 to TRBJ1-5, with D possibly being TRBD1 (5 bases). The length of the CDR3 is 14 residues. V was pared by 4 bases and J by 0 bases, with 7 bases between. Looked up from germline, CDR1 is MDHEN and CDR2 is SYDVKM. In DNA form, the CDR3 reads TGTGCCAGCAGTTGGGGGGATAGCAATCAGCCCCAGCATTTT. This codes for CASSWGDSNQPQHF.

The rearrangement joins TRBV27 to TRBJ1-2, with 9 positions matching TRBD1. The ends lost 3 bases at V and 2 bases at J; junction bases unmatched: 31. The germline CDR1 and CDR2 sequences are MNHEY and SMNVEV (reference sequence). The CDR3 runs 24 residues. The CDR3 is CASSFLGTGFTTRPDEVLNYGYTF. The CDR3 bases are TGTGCCAGCAGTTTCTTGGGGACAGGGTTTACCACTCGGCCAGATGAAGTGCTCAACTATGGCTACACCTTC.